This T cell receptor (beta chain) was sequenced for a study of blood T cell repertoires in COVID-19. At the level of the study: COVID-19 samples from acute and convalescent phases originated in the United States, Italy and Spain.

Participants were aged about 18 to 100 years from 20 to 30 US areas. Recovered participants had two consecutive negative NP/OP PCR tests, healthcare professional clearance, or symptom resolution. Germline V lookup: CDR1 SGHTA, CDR2 FQGTGA. Trimming shortened V by 1 base and J by 1 base, and 4 bases separated the two germline ends. This CDR3 contains 13 residues. Sequencing used immunoSEQ multiplex PCR; TCRdb keeps in-frame clones, though not all of them. This table has about 130,000 clones, around 88% appearing once. This TCR was recovered from a woman in her forties or fifties who had recovered from COVID-19. The sequencing sample was made of PBMCs or T cells enriched from blood (not recorded which). The chain carries TRBV7-3 and TRBJ1-1; D call uncertain. CDR3 sequence (DNA): TGTGCCAGCAGCTTAAACAAGAACACTGAAGCTTTCTTT. It codes for CASSLNKNTEAFF.